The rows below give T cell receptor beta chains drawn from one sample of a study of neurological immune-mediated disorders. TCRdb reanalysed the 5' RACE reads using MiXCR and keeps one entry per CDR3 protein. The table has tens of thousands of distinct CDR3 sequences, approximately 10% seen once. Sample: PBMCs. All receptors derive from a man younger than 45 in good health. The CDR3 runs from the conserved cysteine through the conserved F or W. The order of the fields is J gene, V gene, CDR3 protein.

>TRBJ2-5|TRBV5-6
CASKAVAGETQYF
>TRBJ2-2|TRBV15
CATSNTLGTSGGNTGELFF
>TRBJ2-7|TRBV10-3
CAISEVRGYEQYF
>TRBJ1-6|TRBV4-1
CASSQRDSDSPLHF
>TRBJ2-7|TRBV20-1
CSARDRVSGEQYF
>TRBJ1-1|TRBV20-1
CSAPPGNTEAFF
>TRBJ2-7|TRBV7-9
CASSPGSREGSYEQYF
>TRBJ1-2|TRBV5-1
CASRIRVPGTGLSEGYTF
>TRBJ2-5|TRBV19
CASSMRGQETQYF
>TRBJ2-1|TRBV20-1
CSARDPAGDRSEQFF
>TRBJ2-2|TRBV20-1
CSARRDSFSGELFF
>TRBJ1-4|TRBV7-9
CASSPIIRPYEKLFF
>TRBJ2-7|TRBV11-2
CTSSYGTSGTYEQYF
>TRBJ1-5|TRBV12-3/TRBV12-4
CASSLRPDYSNQPQHF
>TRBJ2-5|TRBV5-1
CASSVSGTGGRETQYF
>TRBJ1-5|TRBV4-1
CASSQDIRQEFNQPQHF
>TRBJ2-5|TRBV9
CASSHSGLAVQETQYF
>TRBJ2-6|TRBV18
CASSPDSGADSGANVLTF
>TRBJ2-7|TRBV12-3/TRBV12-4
CASSPQWYEQYF
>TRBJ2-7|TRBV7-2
CASSLTQATYEQYF
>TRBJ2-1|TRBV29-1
CSVDRQMGEQFF
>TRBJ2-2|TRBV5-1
CASSLTGSLDGELFF
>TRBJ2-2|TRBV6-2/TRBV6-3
CASSYSGRRTGELFF
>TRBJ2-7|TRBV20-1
CSARDPRTGRGYEQYF
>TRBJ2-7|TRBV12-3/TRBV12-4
CASSPLSAGIYEQYF